These 3 T cell receptor beta chains originate from one sample sequenced in a study of T and B cells in COVID-19 patients. TRB was amplified from about 260-540 ng of blood genomic DNA. TRB rearrangements were amplified by multiplex PCR with BIOMED2 TRB-A/B primers. Each CDR3 protein is one row after TCRdb ran MiXCR on the multiplex PCR reads. The sample lists more than 5,500 distinct CDR3 sequences; less than 35% were seen once. The sequenced sample was blood. These receptors were obtained from a human donor who had recovered from COVID-19.

CDR3 amino acids: CASSPPFSPFLPSTEAFF. CDR3 in DNA: TGTGCCAGCAGTCCACCCTTCAGCCCGTTTCTGCCAAGCACTGAAGCTTTCTTT. The chain uses TRBV27 and TRBJ1-1; no reliable D call. Trimming cost V 5 bases and J 4 bases, with 26 bases left between them. CDR3 size: 18 residues. Looked up from germline, CDR1 is MNHEY and CDR2 is SMNVEV (reference sequence).

This clonotype was detected only a few times. The CDR3 sequence: CASSPSGGNTIYF. For the CDR3, the DNA is TGTGCCAGCTCTCCTTCGGGGGGAAACACCATATATTTT. V gene TRBV12-3 or TRBV12-4 combines with J gene TRBJ1-3; no clear D gene. The V end lost 8 bases, the J end lost 4 bases, and 12 bases lay between the germline ends. The CDR3 spans 13 residues.

The rearrangement uses TRBV7-9 and TRBJ1-3, with D possibly being TRBD1 (6 bases). Germline V gene sequence: CDR1 SEHNR, CDR2 FQNEAQ (reference sequence). V was pared by 1 base and J by 4 bases, with 8 bases between. The CDR3 spans 14 residues. The CDR3, as DNA: TGTGCCAGCAGCTTAGGGACAGACGGAAACACCATATATTTT. It translates to CASSLGTDGNTIYF.